This paragraph reports one T cell receptor beta chain. This clone was detected once. The antigen this receptor binds is unknown. Base qualities are not recorded, but no much larger clone differs from it by a single base. Preparation of the library involved the immunoSEQ multiplex PCR assay. The published analysis was carried out like this. A statistical classification framework was built to diagnose cytomegalovirus status from the catalog of TCR beta chain sequences. Held by TCRdb, this immuneACCESS table contains in-frame sequences only and omits some clones. Under half of the omission traces to an unresolved V gene where checked; the cause of the rest is unknown. V, J and clone size are those of that table, while D and trimming were read from the DNA. Present in this sample are tens of thousands of clones, over 85% of which were seen just once. The ten largest clones take up about 0.95% of the sample.

The donors belonged to the validation cohort of about 130 subjects, which was separate from the roughly 670-subject first cohort. From a lookup of the germline V gene, CDR1 and CDR2 are MNHEY and SVGAGI. The CDR3 has 14 amino acids, counting the end cysteine and phenylalanine. Here the CDR3 DNA is all that survives: 42 bases in frame from base 1. Trimming at the junction amounts to 0 bases on V and 2 bases on J, and the germline ends lie 7 bases apart. This entry is derived from a study of cytomegalovirus exposure and HLA in healthy donors (dated by TCRdb to about 2017). General notes on the study: According to a later analysis, the approximately 120 validation repertoires were produced on the same platform as the 600 to 850 repertoires of the first cohort. Besides the first cohort of under 700 subjects, a separate validation cohort made up of over 95 different subjects was used. To predict cytomegalovirus infection status, the study brought together high-throughput TCR immunosequencing, statistical association of individual TCRs with disease status, and machine learning. The study was designed to test whether signatures of past pathogen exposure could be identified by cataloging public T cell receptors.

What the work shows at the level of the full study, not this receptor alone: In both the original and validation cohorts, the classifier was reported to diagnose cytomegalovirus status with high specificity and sensitivity. Three of the identified cytomegalovirus-associated TCR beta chains were confirmed in vitro to be specific for cytomegalovirus antigens. According to the authors, the approach could potentially be generalized to other disease states and immunological phenotypes. In the study, around 150 TCR beta chains were listed as associated with cytomegalovirus. Of the cluster scores, about 94% were above 0 in a later analysis, which found that TCRs clustered in the first cohort also tended to co-occur in the approximately 110 validation repertoires. A later analysis had no HLA typing for the validation cohort, so co-occurrence there was scored across all 130 or so repertoires. Across donors, most TCR sequences were observed very rarely, whereas some public TCRs were present in many individuals.

The chain uses TRBV6-5 and TRBJ1-2; TRBD1 is a weak D gene call, 5 bases matching. This clonotype was obtained from a man aged 18 to 30 in good health and CMV-seronegative. Sequenced: PBMCs. The nucleotide sequence is TGTGCCAGCAGTTACTCAACAGGAAACTATGGCTACACCTTC. It translates to CASSYSTGNYGYTF.